This T cell receptor (beta chain) came from a study of blood T cell repertoires in COVID-19 (TCRdb year 2020). Regarding the complete study: Samples from collaborators originated in the United States, Italy and Spain and spanned both the acute and convalescent phases of COVID-19. The repertoires were released in a freely available public database intended as a resource for research on the immune response to SARS-CoV-2. The material from the prospective study consisted of cDNA or gDNA derived from T cells, B-cell-depleted T cells, or PBMCs. Samples came from the ongoing ImmuneRACE study (first 160 participants) plus 1,254 subjects from 6 global collaborators. A de-identified subject ID, COVID-19 status, age in years and sex were almost always included in the sample metadata. Subjects who had been exposed to COVID-19, were actively infected with it, or had recovered from it provided the deeply sampled blood TCRbeta repertoires that made up the dataset. Where available, HLA class I and class II types were taken from metadata supplied by the sample provider and were not determined by assay-based typing. What the study reported, not specific to this receptor: The amount of clinical and demographic metadata varied by source and participant and was provided uncurated.

The immunoSEQ Assay, a bias-controlled multiplex PCR, was used to amplify TCRbeta CDR3 regions from genomic DNA. Turning to the authors' computational methods: Within the assay, amplification of reference gene primers was used to estimate how many nucleated cells each sample contained. To quantify the absolute abundance of each unique TCRbeta CDR3 rearrangement, sequence reads were collapsed and filtered. Productive Simpson clonality was computed per sample as the square root of Simpson's diversity index over productive rearrangements. TCRdb holds this immuneACCESS table with in-frame rearrangements only. Some clones are missing; in checked studies, unresolved V genes explain under half, and the rest has no known cause. For V, J and clone size, that table is used; D and trimming come from the DNA. The sample records 200,000 or so clones, approximately 86% of which are singletons. The ten largest clones take up approximately 4.2% of the sample.

To note about this clone: No cognate antigen has been identified for it. Base qualities are not provided; no much larger clone lies one nucleotide away. In the same sample, other DNA sequences code for this CDR3.

Enrolling through a virtual design, the prospective study's participants ranged in age from roughly 18 to 89 years and lived across roughly 24 United States geographic areas. Cohort assignment in the prospective study relied on participant-reported clinical history from a screening survey and a study questionnaire. Each participant in the prospective study had whole blood, serum and a nasopharyngeal or oropharyngeal swab collected by mobile phlebotomists. Participants in the prospective study had the option to provide additional blood draws and questionnaires over a roughly 2-month period. Before DNA extraction, blood samples from the prospective study were shipped at room temperature or frozen. The receptor's source is a woman aged 40-49 years with acute COVID-19. The sample was PBMCs or T cells enriched from blood (not recorded which).

The CDR3 here reads CASSQRTGGSYEQYF. Read as DNA, the sequence is TGCGCCAGCAGCCAGCGGACAGGGGGCTCCTACGAGCAGTACTTC. This receptor chain uses TRBV4-1 and TRBJ2-7; TRBD1 aligns with 10 central bases. The CDR3 spans 15 residues, from the cysteine through the phenylalanine. Only the CDR3 portion is preserved as DNA: 45 bases, with reading frame beginning at the first base. The germline V gene gives CDR1 as MGHRA and CDR2 as YSYEKL. The junction shows trimming of 3 bases on V and 0 bases on J, and the gene matches do not reach 2 bases of it.